The T cell receptor beta chain described here comes from a study of PD-1 blockade in classical Hodgkin lymphoma. Profiling relied on immunoSEQ multiplex PCR, and the TCRdb table lists in-frame clones only, not all of them. The table shows nearly 20,000 clones, with approximately 80% occurring only once. With V trimmed by 6 bases and J by 6 bases, 3 bases remained unmatched. This CDR3 is built from 12 residues. Germline CDR1 reads SQVTM; CDR2 reads ANQGSEA. The time point here: cycle 4 day 1 (C4D1), after 5 to 7 weeks of nivolumab. Every patient had relapsed following autologous stem cell transplantation, and cohorts differed in brentuximab vedotin exposure.

The receptor was isolated from a human donor with classical Hodgkin lymphoma. The chain combines TRBV29-1 with TRBJ1-5; 9 nucleotides agree with TRBD1. This sample comprised peripheral blood mononuclear cells (PBMCs), obtained before the fourth cycle of nivolumab. The CDR3 DNA sequence: TGCAGCGTCCGGACAGGGGTTCAGCCCCAGCATTTT. It specifies CSVRTGVQPQHF.